The clone carrying this T cell receptor (beta chain) was seen a handful of times. Antigen unknown. This sample was included in a study of human T cells and chemical hapten exposure. Study-level results: High-frequency TCRs, those above 1 in 1000, stayed the same after DPC sensitization.

A single record per CDR3 protein comes from TCRdb applying MiXCR to the RACE reads. Among about 120,000 distinct CDR3 sequences listed, roughly an eighth were seen once. CDR1 is MDHEN, CDR2 SYDVKM, per germline. Trimming shortened V by 8 bases and J by 5 bases, and 13 bases separated the two germline ends. CDR3 length: 13 amino acids. Time point indicated: patch test 1, 2 weeks after DPC sensitization. Treatment here: therapeutic diphenylcyclopropenone sensitization with weekly scalp DPC. This TCR derives from a man between 18 and 35 years old with alopecia areata. Some clones in this sample may be carry-over from other donors' samples. This chain joins TRBV28 and TRBJ2-1, with D perhaps matching TRBD1 or TRBD2 (5 bases each). The source was whole blood, collected in connection with sensitization to the hapten diphenylcyclopropenone (DPC). CDR3 amino acids: CASAGDPNNEQFF. The CDR3 DNA follows: TGTGCCAGCGCTGGGGACCCAAACAATGAGCAGTTCTTC.